The 4 T cell receptor beta chains below all came from one sample that was sequenced in a study of shared clonotypes between healthy human individuals (dated by TCRdb to 2018 to 2021). Library prep was done by the immunoSEQ multiplex PCR assay. TCRdb took this table from immuneACCESS and kept in-frame rearrangements with V and J called. Such tables lack part of the clones; where checked against another copy, unresolved V genes explain under half of the gap, and the rest is unexplained. For this sample the table gives some 2 million clones, of which just under 95% were detected only once. The ten largest clones take up about 1.1% of the sample. CD8 naive samples were obtained by positive selection for CCR7 among CD45RO-negative cells, yielding a CD45RA+CCR7+ population from which TemRA cells were excluded. The sequenced sample was naive CD8+ T cells sorted from blood. This specimen's cell subset or site label, per the study, means: CD45RA+CCR7+. The receptor source for this set is a young man in good health.

To note about this clone: This CDR3 is also generated by other DNA sequences in the sample. The chain joins TRBV7-9 to TRBJ2-7, with D possibly being TRBD2 (7 bases). The length of the CDR3 is 16 residues. Trimming removed 1 base at V and 0 bases at J, with 13 bases between. The V gene's germline CDR1 is SEHNR and CDR2 FQNEAQ (reference sequence). The CDR3 DNA follows: TGTGCCAGCAGCTTAGAAGGGGGAGGGGGCTCCTACGAGCAGTACTTC. Its translation: CASSLEGGGGSYEQYF.

The rearrangement links TRBV18 to TRBJ1-5, with D unclear. V lost 3 bases and J 2 bases, leaving 11 bases between the germline ends. This CDR3 is 15 amino acids long. Germline V CDR1 and CDR2: KGHSH, LQKENI. The CDR3 loop reads CASSPTSPGNQPQHF. In nucleotides, the CDR3 is TGTGCCAGCTCACCGACTTCTCCGGGCAATCAGCCCCAGCATTTT.

V and J are TRBV29-1 and TRBJ2-2; 11 nucleotides match TRBD2. Germline V CDR1 and CDR2: SQVTM, ANQGSEA. CDR3 length equals 16 residues. V trimming: 6 bases; J trimming: 0 bases; junction bases outside the gene matches: 6. The CDR3 here is CSVCPSGGSNTGELFF. The CDR3 DNA is TGCAGCGTGTGTCCTAGCGGGGGGTCGAACACCGGGGAGCTGTTTTTT.

This sequence joins TRBV6-5 and TRBJ2-5; TRBD2 aligns across 11 bases. V lost 2 bases to trimming and J lost 4 bases; unmatched junction nucleotides: 3. The CDR3 covers 15 residues. The germline CDR1 and CDR2 sequences are MNHEY and SVGAGI. The CDR3 DNA reads as TGTGCCAGCAGTTACACTAGCGGGAGTGGAGAGACCCAGTACTTC. Its protein product is CASSYTSGSGETQYF.